This T cell receptor (beta chain) comes out of a study of long-term antiretroviral therapy in people with HIV. For each donor, at least one pre-ART and at least two post-ART PBMC samples were available. A v3.0 immunoSEQ assay was performed at survey level. Per-sample TRB depth target: 40,000-50,000 T-cell genomes. Produced via immunoSEQ multiplex PCR; TCRdb's table is partial and in-frame only. The repertoire has around 33,000 clones, approximately 83% of them found once; the top ten carry 6.5% to 9.5%. The specimen comprised unsorted PBMCs, sampled 0.4 years before starting antiretroviral therapy. The clonotype comes from a man aged 18 to 29 with HIV.

This chain's CDR3 is CAWGLTGASTDTQYF. CDR3 nucleotide sequence: TGTGCCTGGGGGCTTACAGGGGCTAGCACAGATACGCAGTATTTT. V is TRBV30 and J is TRBJ2-3; the match to TRBD1 covers 7 bases. Germline CDR1 is GTSNPN and CDR2 is SVGIG (reference sequence). Trimming at V came to 5 bases and at J to 0 bases, leaving 8 bases not matched to a gene. The CDR3 totals 15 residues. The complete variable domain, with remaining parts taken from reference TRBV30 and TRBJ2-3, reads SQTIHQWPATLVQPVGSPLSLECTVEGTSNPNLYWYRQAAGRGLQLLFYSVGIGQISSEVPQNLSASRPQDRQFILSSKKLLLSDSGFYLCAWGLTGASTDTQYFGPGTRLTVL.